The 21 T cell receptor beta chains reported below all come from one sample, sequenced in a study of early T cells in non-severe SARS-CoV-2 infection. TCRdb reanalysed the 5' RACE reads using MiXCR and keeps one entry per CDR3 protein. Among more than 20,000 distinct CDR3 sequences listed, 4.5% to 7% were seen once. The sequencing input was whole blood. These receptors were collected from an adult who was a healthcare worker with PCR-confirmed SARS-CoV-2 infection or an uninfected control (not recorded which).

By share of the sample, this clonotype is medium-sized. The chain combines TRBV12-3 or TRBV12-4 with TRBJ1-1, with 7 positions matching TRBD1. Trimming removed 5 bases from V and 2 bases from J; junction bases left unmatched: 2. This CDR3 has 13 residues. CDR3 nucleotides: TGTGCCAGCAGTGGACAGGCCAACACTGAAGCTTTCTTT. This codes for CASSGQANTEAFF.

The chain has TRBV3-1 and TRBJ2-7; D is uncertain. CDR3 length: 14 amino acids. Trimming cost V 4 bases and J 2 bases, with 12 bases left between them. Germline V lookup: CDR1 LGHDT, CDR2 YNNKEL (reference sequence). In DNA, the CDR3 is TGTGCCAGCAGCCCCGCCAACCCGCCCTACGAGCAGTACTTC. The encoded protein is CASSPANPPYEQYF.

This clonotype was observed a few times. CDR3 residues: CASSLGTRTGELFF. CDR3 DNA sequence: TGTGCCAGCAGCTTGGGGACTAGGACCGGGGAGCTGTTTTTT. This rearrangement joins TRBV11-2 to TRBJ2-2; 8 bases are shared with TRBD2. This CDR3 has 14 amino acids. V trimming: 3 bases; J trimming: 5 bases; junction bases outside the gene matches: 2. Germline V gene sequence: CDR1 SGHAT, CDR2 FQNNGV.

The table lists this clonotype with many counts. The chain joins TRBV15 to TRBJ2-7, with D possibly matching TRBD1 (5 bases). CDR3 length: 17 amino acids. Looked up from germline, CDR1 is LNHNV and CDR2 is YYDKDF (reference sequence). V dropped 0 bases and J dropped 7 bases, with 22 bases sitting between them. The CDR3 here is CATSRDRLQGGSWEQYF. CDR3 coding DNA: TGTGCCACCAGCAGAGATCGGTTGCAGGGTGGATCTTGGGAGCAGTACTTC.

This sequence joins TRBV28 and TRBJ2-2, with 9 positions matching TRBD1. The CDR3 runs 15 residues. Germline CDR1 MDHEN, CDR2 SYDVKM. V was pared by 6 bases and J by 6 bases, with 8 bases of the junction left unmatched. For the CDR3, the DNA is TGTGCCAGCAGGCCGGGGGGACAGGGCTCCGGGGAGCTGTTTTTT. The encoded protein is CASRPGGQGSGELFF.

The rearrangement links TRBV7-9 to TRBJ2-3, with D perhaps matching TRBD2 (5 bases). The CDR3 length is 14 residues. The V gene lost 3 bases and the J gene lost 1 base, with 8 bases spanning the gap. In germline, CDR1 is SEHNR, CDR2 FQNEAQ (reference sequence). The CDR3 nucleotides are TGTGCCAGCAGCTTTATGGGAGGCACAGATACGCAGTATTTT. It encodes CASSFMGGTDTQYF.

This clonotype was detected a few times. V and J are TRBV18 and TRBJ2-1; no firm D call. Germline CDR1 KGHSH, CDR2 LQKENI. The CDR3 sequence is 13 residues long. Trimming removed 3 bases from V and 7 bases from J, with 10 bases in between. CDR3 nucleotide sequence: TGTGCCAGCTCACCCCCCGTAATTAATGAGCAGTTCTTC. It codes for CASSPPVINEQFF.

This clonotype was recorded many times. The J gene is TRBJ2-1, the V gene TRBV7-2; D is possibly TRBD1 (6 bases). The CDR3 loop spans 15 amino acids. The germline gives CDR1 SGHTA, CDR2 FQGNSA. Trimming stripped 5 bases from V and 4 bases from J, with 15 bases between. CDR3 nucleotide sequence: TGTGCCAGCAGCCCGCAGGGGCAGGGGTACAATGAGCAGTTCTTC. This gives the protein CASSPQGQGYNEQFF.

This clonotype was seen repeatedly, ten times or more. The rearrangement links TRBV18 to TRBJ2-7; TRBD1 might be the D (6 bases). Germline V gives CDR1 KGHSH, CDR2 LQKENI. V dropped 4 bases and J dropped 0 bases, with 7 bases sitting between them. The CDR3 loop spans 13 amino acids. The CDR3 coding sequence is TGTGCCAGCTCACGGGACAACTCCTACGAGCAGTACTTC. Translated: CASSRDNSYEQYF.

A few counts support this clonotype. The rearrangement joins TRBV3-1 to TRBJ2-7; 8 nucleotides match TRBD2. Per the germline V gene, CDR1 is LGHDT and CDR2 is YNNKEL (reference sequence). The V and J ends lost 1 base and 7 bases, in that order; junction bases with no gene match: 6. The CDR3 extends over 14 amino acids. CDR3 bases: TGTGCCAGCAGCCAAGCCGGGACTAGTGGTGAGCAGTACTTC. It specifies CASSQAGTSGEQYF.

This clonotype was counted at least ten times. This chain links TRBV11-3 with TRBJ1-1, with D hard to call. The CDR3 totals 15 residues. Per the germline V gene, CDR1 is SGHNT and CDR2 is YENEEA. The ends were cut back, 1 base at V and 0 bases at J, with 9 bases in the middle. The CDR3 sequence is CASSLGGKMNTEAFF. Here the CDR3 DNA reads TGTGCCAGCAGCTTAGGTGGGAAAATGAACACTGAAGCTTTCTTT.

The chain employs TRBV10-3 and TRBJ2-3, with TRBD2 matching 8 bases. Germline assignment: CDR1 ENHRY and CDR2 SYGVKD. The CDR3 is made up of 14 amino acids. V was clipped by 7 bases and J by 3 bases; unmatched bases: 6. This CDR3 is CAIKGLEGTDTQYF. For the CDR3, the DNA is TGTGCCATCAAGGGACTAGAGGGAACAGATACGCAGTATTTT.

This clonotype was seen repeatedly, ten times or more. This sequence joins TRBV28 and TRBJ1-4; D is possibly TRBD1 (5 bases). The CDR3 extends over 15 amino acids. V dropped 2 bases and J dropped 5 bases, with 12 bases sitting between them. Germline V CDR1 and CDR2: MDHEN, SYDVKM. The CDR3 coding sequence is TGTGCCAGCAGTTTACGCCGGGACGGAAATGAAAAACTGTTTTTT. It yields the protein CASSLRRDGNEKLFF.

The sample holds a few counts of this clonotype. V usage is TRBV5-1 and J usage is TRBJ2-7; D is perhaps TRBD2 (6 bases). Germline CDR1 is SGHRS and CDR2 is YFSETQ. V gave up 0 bases and J gave up 4 bases, with 11 bases separating them. The CDR3 has 14 amino acids. The CDR3 DNA sequence: TGCGCCAGCAGCTTGGGTCCGGGGGTTTACGAGCAGTACTTC. It encodes CASSLGPGVYEQYF.

Within the sample, this clonotype is medium-sized. The chain recombines TRBV27 with TRBJ2-4; the match to TRBD1 covers 8 bases. Germline V gene lookup returns CDR1 MNHEY and CDR2 SMNVEV (reference sequence). V gave up 4 bases and J gave up 0 bases; unmatched junction bases: 2. The CDR3 has 15 residues. This CDR3 reads CASSSGTGAKNIQYF. The DNA of the CDR3 is TGTGCCAGCAGTTCCGGGACAGGAGCCAAAAACATTCAGTACTTC.

This clonotype has a count of ten or more. The chain couples TRBV27 to TRBJ2-7; 7 positions match TRBD2. V was clipped by 7 bases and J by 1 base; unmatched bases: 7. The germline V gene encodes CDR1 MNHEY and CDR2 SMNVEV (reference sequence). CDR3 length: 14 residues. CDR3 sequence reads: CASKEAGVSYEQYF. CDR3 in DNA: TGTGCCAGCAAGGAGGCGGGAGTTTCCTACGAGCAGTACTTC.

This clonotype was seen repeatedly, ten times or more. V is TRBV5-1 and J is TRBJ2-1, with D unclear. This CDR3 is built from 15 residues. Germline V gives CDR1 SGHRS, CDR2 YFSETQ. The V gene lost 0 bases and the J gene lost 0 bases, with 7 bases spanning the gap. The CDR3 DNA sequence: TGCGCCAGCAGCTTGGACAGTCCCTCCTACAATGAGCAGTTCTTC. Its translation is CASSLDSPSYNEQFF.

This clonotype was recorded many times. Mismatch with germline at one junction end may stem from a read error. The chain combines TRBV7-2 with TRBJ1-1; 9 nucleotides align to TRBD1. CDR1 is SGHTA and CDR2 is FQGNSA in the germline V gene. The CDR3 is made up of 12 amino acids. CDR3: CAYRGRNTEAFF. The CDR3 nucleotides are TGCGCCTACAGGGGGCGGAACACTGAAGCTTTCTTT.

This chain joins TRBV7-9 and TRBJ2-3; D gene unclear. Germline CDR1 is SEHNR and CDR2 is FQNEAQ (reference sequence). This CDR3 comprises 16 residues. With 2 bases removed from V and 0 bases from J, the gap between germline ends came to 12 bases. The CDR3 loop is CASSLRAAQSTDTQYF. CDR3 in DNA: TGTGCCAGCAGCTTAAGGGCAGCGCAGAGCACAGATACGCAGTATTTT.

The V gene is TRBV28, the J gene TRBJ2-3; unclear D gene. Looked up from germline, CDR1 is MDHEN and CDR2 is SYDVKM. This CDR3 region has 13 residues. Trimming left V 7 bases short and J 1 base short, with 9 bases between. The CDR3, as DNA: TGTGCCAGCACCTACTCGGGCACAGATACGCAGTATTTT. The encoded protein is CASTYSGTDTQYF.

This clonotype was observed a handful of times. The V and J genes are TRBV9 and TRBJ1-1; D not resolved. Germline values: CDR1 SGDLS, CDR2 YYNGEE. The ends were cut back, 2 bases at V and 2 bases at J, with 16 bases in the middle. The length of the CDR3 is 16 residues. CDR3 bases: TGTGCCAGCAGCGTCTCCCCAGTCTATATCAACACTGAAGCTTTCTTT. This translates into CASSVSPVYINTEAFF.